This passage covers 8 T cell receptor beta chains from one sample sequenced in a study of blood T cell repertoires in COVID-19. Profiled with immunoSEQ multiplex PCR; TCRdb holds only in-frame clones, not every one. The sample carries hundreds of thousands of clones, around four fifths recorded once. The sample consisted of peripheral blood. These receptors originate from a woman older than 75 with active or convalescent COVID-19.

The chain joins TRBV30 to TRBJ1-6, with D perhaps TRBD1 (5 bases). The CDR3 covers 15 residues. CDR1 and CDR2 from the germline V gene are GTSNPN and SVGIG (reference sequence). V was cut by 4 bases and J by 12 bases, with 22 bases left in between. CDR3 region: CAWIPPGVGFGPLHF. In DNA form, the CDR3 reads TGTGCCTGGATCCCGCCGGGGGTGGGATTCGGACCCCTCCACTTT.

The chain is built from TRBV29-1 and TRBJ1-4; D might be TRBD1 (5 bases). This CDR3 contains 11 residues. Trimming took 4 bases from V and 8 from J, leaving 8 bases between them. Per the germline V gene, CDR1 is SQVTM and CDR2 is ANQGSEA. This CDR3 reads CSVGDYEKLFF. The DNA of the CDR3 is TGCAGCGTTGGGGACTACGAAAAACTGTTTTTT.

This clone has just one count. The V call is TRBV28, the J call TRBJ1-2, with D unresolved. The CDR3 loop spans 14 amino acids. The V end was cut by 2 bases, the J end by 3 bases, with 10 bases between. In germline, CDR1 is MDHEN, CDR2 SYDVKM. CDR3 sequence (DNA): TGTGCCAGCAGTTTAACCGGGTGGGACTATGGCTACACCTTC. Translated: CASSLTGWDYGYTF.

The rearrangement links TRBV11-2 to TRBJ2-1; 9 nucleotides line up with TRBD2. The CDR3 sequence is 15 residues long. Germline V gene lookup returns CDR1 SGHAT and CDR2 FQNNGV. V was clipped by 6 bases and J by 4 bases; unmatched bases: 7. CDR3 bases: TGTGCCAGCAGTCCTACAGCGGGAGGTTACAATGAGCAGTTCTTC. Translated: CASSPTAGGYNEQFF.

The chain carries TRBV18 and TRBJ1-1; weak D call: TRBD1 (5 bases). This CDR3 has 16 amino acids. The germline V gene has CDR1 KGHSH and CDR2 LQKENI. V lost 0 bases and J 1 base, leaving 12 bases between the germline ends. The CDR3 region is CASSPPSGAENTEAFF. The CDR3 nucleotides are TGTGCCAGCTCACCACCTAGCGGGGCAGAGAACACTGAAGCTTTCTTT.

This chain joins TRBV5-1 and TRBJ2-7, with TRBD2 matching 10 bases. The germline CDR1 and CDR2 sequences are SGHRS and YFSETQ. CDR3 length: 14 amino acids. V gave up 4 bases and J gave up 4 bases; unmatched junction bases: 5. CDR3 nucleotide sequence: TGCGCCAGCAGCGTGGGACTAGCGAGGTACGAGCAGTACTTC. Protein sequence: CASSVGLARYEQYF.

Here the CDR3 reads CASSVEWGGEAFF. Here the CDR3 DNA reads TGTGCCAGCAGCGTAGAATGGGGCGGTGAAGCTTTCTTT. This chain uses TRBV9 with TRBJ1-1; TRBD1 might be the D (5 bases). The CDR3 is made up of 13 amino acids. Germline V gene sequence: CDR1 SGDLS, CDR2 YYNGEE. With 0 bases removed from V and 7 bases from J, the gap between germline ends came to 10 bases. Together with reference TRBV9 and TRBJ1-1, the CDR3 gives the full variable domain: DSGVTQTPKHLITATGQRVTLRCSPRSGDLSVYWYQQSLDQGLQFLIQYYNGEERAKGNILERFSAQQFPDLHSELNLSSLELGDSALYFCASSVEWGGEAFFGQGTRLTVV.

This rearrangement joins TRBV3-1 (or the pseudogene TRBV3-2) to TRBJ1-1, with D tentatively TRBD1 (6 bases). CDR1 is LGHDT, CDR2 YNNKEL, per germline (reference sequence). Between the trimmed V and J ends, which lost 4 bases and 1 base, there was a span of 16 bases. The CDR3 runs 16 residues. The CDR3 here is CASSRREGGPNTEAFF. The CDR3 bases are TGTGCCAGCAGCCGCCGAGAGGGGGGGCCGAACACTGAAGCTTTCTTT.